This TCR beta chain was identified during a study of T-cell reconstitution after alpha-beta-depleted transplantation in children. This clonotype was seen a few times. The length of the CDR3 is 13 residues. Looked up from germline, CDR1 is DFQATT and CDR2 is SNEGSKA (reference sequence). V was trimmed by 6 bases and J by 5 bases, leaving 16 bases between them. Using unique molecular identifiers, the investigators prepared the TCRbeta library. Using its own MiXCR run on the PCR reads, TCRdb lists one record per CDR3 protein. The table records around 580,000 distinct CDR3 sequences, more than 20% of them present only once.

Sequenced here: PBMCs, mostly from graft donor cells, sampled 360 days after TCRalphabeta/CD19-depleted stem cell transplant. The chain combines TRBV20-1 with TRBJ2-5; perhaps TRBD2 as D (6 bases). This TCR came from a boy under two years old who had a stem cell transplant for acute myeloid leukemia, so the T cells may come from the graft donor. This chain's CDR3 is CSALGLPLETQYF. As DNA, the CDR3 is TGCAGTGCCTTGGGACTCCCCTTGGAGACCCAGTACTTC.